These 25 T cell receptor beta chains were all obtained from the same sample, sequenced in a study of cytomegalovirus exposure and HLA in healthy donors. The primer mix had 60 Vbeta and 13 Jbeta primers. The protocol was immunoSEQ multiplex PCR, while the TCRdb copy is restricted to in-frame clones and leaves out a portion. The sample lists around 180,000 clones, 65% to 80% occurring once. Sequencing used PBMCs. These receptors originate from a woman in her forties in good health and CMV-seronegative.

As regards this clone: Other DNA sequences in this sample translate to the same CDR3. The J gene is TRBJ2-3, the V gene TRBV7-9; possibly TRBD2 for D (6 bases). V gave up 1 base and J gave up 2 bases, with 7 bases separating them. This CDR3 is built from 14 residues. Germline V CDR1 and CDR2: SEHNR, FQNEAQ (reference sequence). Here the CDR3 reads CASSLEGLTDTQYF. CDR3 DNA: TGTGCCAGCAGCTTAGAGGGACTCACAGATACGCAGTATTTT.

This sequence joins TRBV10-3 and TRBJ1-5, with TRBD1 matching over 8 bases. The germline CDR1 and CDR2 sequences are ENHRY and SYGVKD. The CDR3 extends over 17 amino acids. Trimming cost V 0 bases and J 0 bases; bases outside gene matches: 4. CDR3 coding DNA: TGTGCCATCAGTGAGTCCCCACAGGGGGATAGCAATCAGCCCCAGCATTTT. Translated: CAISESPQGDSNQPQHF.

This rearrangement joins TRBV5-4 to TRBJ1-1; D gene uncertain. This CDR3 region has 12 residues. V was cut by 0 bases and J by 11 bases, with 11 bases left in between. CDR1 SGHNT and CDR2 YYREEE come from the germline V gene (reference sequence). The CDR3 loop reads CASSLAGGNAFF. As DNA, the CDR3 is TGTGCCAGCAGCTTGGCCGGCGGCAATGCTTTCTTT.

This chain connects TRBV5-1 to TRBJ2-7; possible D gene TRBD1, 6 bases. The CDR3 contains 13 residues. Germline-derived CDR1 and CDR2 are SGHRS and YFSETQ. V gave up 0 bases and J gave up 3 bases, with 7 bases separating them. The CDR3 DNA sequence: TGCGCCAGCAGCTTGGGGACAGTCTACGAGCAGTACTTC. Translated, it gives CASSLGTVYEQYF.

This chain joins TRBV2 and TRBJ2-5; 9 bases map to TRBD1. V lost 10 bases to trimming and J lost 1 base; unmatched junction nucleotides: 1. Germline V gene sequence: CDR1 SNHLY, CDR2 FYNNEI. This CDR3 spans 12 amino acids. The CDR3 DNA follows: TGTGCCACGACAGGGGGCCAAGAGACCCAGTACTTC. This codes for CATTGGQETQYF.

Regarding this clone: The junction differs from germline at one of its ends, possibly a read error. The chain carries TRBV4-3 and TRBJ1-2; D remains ambiguous. The CDR3 consists of 15 residues. Germline loops: CDR1 LGHNA, CDR2 YSLEER. The CDR3 DNA reads as TGCGCCAGCAGCCAAGGACGTACTGCTAACTATGGCTACCCCTTC. Its translation is CASSQGRTANYGYPF.

This clone appeared once. The rearrangement joins TRBV10-3 to TRBJ1-6, with D unclear. This CDR3 region has 16 residues. CDR1 and CDR2 from the germline V gene are ENHRY and SYGVKD. The V gene lost 3 bases and the J gene lost 9 bases, with 18 bases spanning the gap. Here the CDR3 reads CAISDGGTSRSSPLHF. Here the CDR3 DNA reads TGTGCCATCAGTGATGGCGGCACCTCCAGAAGTTCACCCCTCCACTTT.

This chain uses TRBV29-1 with TRBJ1-1; unclear D gene. The ends were cut back, 4 bases at V and 0 bases at J, with 6 bases in the middle. The germline V gene encodes CDR1 SQVTM and CDR2 ANQGSEA. CDR3 length equals 12 residues. In DNA form, the CDR3 reads TGCAGCGTTGTGAGGATGAACACTGAAGCTTTCTTT. It is translated as CSVVRMNTEAFF.

The V and J genes are TRBV6-1 and TRBJ2-1; D might be TRBD1 (5 bases). The germline V and J ends were trimmed by 6 bases and 8 bases, with 11 bases remaining between them. The CDR3 covers 12 residues. From germline, CDR1 is MNHNS and CDR2 SASEGT. The chain's CDR3 is CASSLGVYEQFF. The CDR3 bases are TGTGCCAGCAGCCTAGGGGTTTATGAGCAGTTCTTC.

The chain has TRBV19 and TRBJ2-1; the match to TRBD2 covers 7 bases. Germline CDR1 LNHDA, CDR2 SQIVND (reference sequence). The CDR3 consists of 14 residues. V lost 3 bases, J lost 7 bases, and 6 bases stayed unmatched. The CDR3 nucleotides read TGTGCCAGTAGTATGGCGGGAGTGACGAATGAGCAGTTCTTC. It encodes CASSMAGVTNEQFF.

V is TRBV27 and J is TRBJ2-3; 7 bases are a match to TRBD1. Trimming cost V 10 bases and J 2 bases; bases outside gene matches: 6. The CDR3 has 13 amino acids. The germline V gene has CDR1 MNHEY and CDR2 SMNVEV (reference sequence). CDR3 protein: CATMDRYTDTQYF. The CDR3 DNA reads as TGTGCCACAATGGACAGGTACACAGATACGCAGTATTTT.

The chain recombines TRBV5-1 with TRBJ1-2; the D gene is possibly TRBD1 (6 bases). Germline V gene sequence: CDR1 SGHRS, CDR2 YFSETQ. The V gene lost 4 bases and the J gene lost 4 bases, with 17 bases spanning the gap. The CDR3 is made up of 15 amino acids. CDR3 sequence reads: CASSPDRLTPYGYTF. In DNA form, the CDR3 reads TGCGCCAGCAGCCCTGACAGGCTAACTCCCTATGGCTACACCTTC.

With regard to this clone: This specimen includes other DNA sequences encoding the same CDR3. The J gene is TRBJ2-5, the V gene TRBV7-9; D gene uncertain. This CDR3 is 14 amino acids long. Trimming left V 5 bases short and J 2 bases short, with 12 bases between. The germline V gene encodes CDR1 SEHNR and CDR2 FQNEAQ (reference sequence). CDR3: CASSLEDKQETQYF. The DNA for the CDR3 is TGTGCCAGCAGCCTAGAAGACAAGCAAGAGACCCAGTACTTC.

The chain recombines TRBV6-4 with TRBJ1-1, with TRBD1 as a possible D gene (6 bases). This CDR3 is built from 14 residues. The V and J ends lost 6 bases and 4 bases respectively, with 15 bases between them. Germline V lookup: CDR1 MRHNA, CDR2 SNTAGT. This CDR3 reads CASSPRVGATEAFF. The CDR3 DNA is TGTGCCAGCAGCCCCAGGGTGGGGGCCACTGAAGCTTTCTTT.

CDR3 in amino acids: CASSEWGGSEKLFF. CDR3 bases: TGTGCCAGCAGTGAATGGGGGGGTAGTGAAAAACTGTTTTTT. The chain links TRBV25-1 to TRBJ1-4, with D maybe TRBD1 (5 bases). V was cut by 1 base and J by 7 bases, with 10 bases left in between. Germline lookup yields CDR1 MGHDK and CDR2 SYGVNS. The CDR3 extends over 14 amino acids. Together with reference TRBV25-1 and TRBJ1-4, the CDR3 gives the full variable domain: EADIYQTPRYLVIGTGKKITLECSQTMGHDKMYWYQQDPGMELHLIHYSYGVNSTEKGDLSSESTVSRIRTEHFPLTLESARPSHTSQYLCASSEWGGSEKLFFGSGTQLSVL.

The rearrangement uses TRBV6-1 and TRBJ2-5, with D perhaps matching TRBD2 (7 bases). The germline V gene has CDR1 MNHNS and CDR2 SASEGT. Trimming removed 7 bases at V and 5 bases at J, with 17 bases between. The CDR3 length is 14 residues. CDR3 region: CASKEGEGGETQYF. The CDR3 DNA reads as TGTGCCAGCAAGGAGGGGGAGGGGGGGGAGACCCAGTACTTC.

The chain links TRBV13 to TRBJ1-1; weak D call: TRBD1 (6 bases). This CDR3 is 16 amino acids long. Germline lookup yields CDR1 PRHDT and CDR2 FYEKMQ (reference sequence). Trimming took off 2 bases at V and 0 bases at J, with 13 bases between the two ends. CDR3 DNA: TGTGCCAGCAGCTTAAACAGGGCAGGGATGAACACTGAAGCTTTCTTT. It codes for CASSLNRAGMNTEAFF.

This clone was seen a few times. This chain joins TRBV7-3 and TRBJ2-7; 14 nucleotides line up with TRBD2. With 6 bases clipped from V and 4 bases from J, the junction kept 5 bases outside the gene matches. Germline assignment: CDR1 SGHTA and CDR2 FQGTGA. The CDR3 covers 15 residues. Here the CDR3 DNA reads TGTGCCAGCAGTCTGGGGACTAGCGGGAGTTACGAGCAGTACTTC. Translated, it gives CASSLGTSGSYEQYF.

The chain is built from TRBV5-1 and TRBJ2-7; 9 bases fit TRBD1. V lost 3 bases to trimming and J lost 10 bases; unmatched junction nucleotides: 11. Germline-derived CDR1 and CDR2 are SGHRS and YFSETQ. There are 14 residues in the CDR3. CDR3 sequence: CASSSRGTGIQQYF. DNA for the CDR3: TGCGCCAGCAGCTCAAGGGGGACAGGGATCCAACAGTACTTC. Using reference TRBV5-1 and TRBJ2-7 for the parts outside the CDR3, the full variable domain is KAGVTQTPRYLIKTRGQQVTLSCSPISGHRSVSWYQQTPGQGLQFLFEYFSETQRNKGNFPGRFSGRQFSNSRSEMNVSTLELGDSALYLCASSSRGTGIQQYFGPGTRLTVT.

The V and J genes are TRBV6-5 and TRBJ1-1, with D possibly being TRBD1 (6 bases). The CDR3 is made up of 16 amino acids. V was trimmed by 2 bases and J by 1 base, leaving 14 bases between them. Germline CDR1 and CDR2: MNHEY and SVGAGI. CDR3 DNA sequence: TGTGCCAGCAGTTACGGACAGCCATCGACGAACACTGAAGCTTTCTTT. Translating it yields CASSYGQPSTNTEAFF.

The J gene is TRBJ2-1, the V gene TRBV9; the match to TRBD1 covers 12 bases. Germline V gene lookup returns CDR1 SGDLS and CDR2 YYNGEE. V shed 5 bases and J 7 bases; nucleotides not matched to a gene: 10. The CDR3 is 16 residues long. The CDR3 DNA follows: TGTGCCAGCAGGGTTACCGGGACAGGGGGCTGGAATGAGCAGTTCTTC. Residues: CASRVTGTGGWNEQFF.

This clone appeared a single time. This chain joins TRBV27 and TRBJ2-2; 9 bases map to TRBD1. CDR3 length: 17 residues. Losses at the gene ends were 2 bases for V and 5 bases for J; bases not matched to a gene: 9. Per the germline V gene, CDR1 is MNHEY and CDR2 is SMNVEV (reference sequence). The CDR3, as DNA: TGTGCCAGCAGTTTAGACACGGGACAGGGTCAGACCGGGGAGCTGTTTTTT. It codes for CASSLDTGQGQTGELFF.

The rearrangement uses TRBV30 and TRBJ1-1; D not resolved. Trimming took 5 bases from V and 5 from J, leaving 15 bases between them. The CDR3 is made up of 13 amino acids. Germline-derived CDR1 and CDR2 are GTSNPN and SVGIG (reference sequence). This CDR3 reads CAWDKATRTEAFF. Written as DNA, the CDR3 is TGTGCCTGGGATAAAGCTACTAGAACTGAAGCTTTCTTT. Full variable domain (remainder filled in from reference TRBV30 and TRBJ1-1): SQTIHQWPATLVQPVGSPLSLECTVEGTSNPNLYWYRQAAGRGLQLLFYSVGIGQISSEVPQNLSASRPQDRQFILSSKKLLLSDSGFYLCAWDKATRTEAFFGQGTRLTVV.

This clone has only a few counts. V usage is TRBV5-6 and J usage is TRBJ2-1; 7 positions agree with TRBD1. The CDR3 consists of 11 residues. Losses at the gene ends were 4 bases for V and 15 bases for J; bases not matched to a gene: 7. Germline V gene sequence: CDR1 SGHDT, CDR2 YYEEEE. This CDR3 reads CASSRDRVPFF. Here the CDR3 DNA reads TGTGCCAGCAGCCGAGACAGGGTTCCGTTCTTC.

The genes are TRBV30 and TRBJ2-3; D may be TRBD1 (5 bases). Germline V gene lookup returns CDR1 GTSNPN and CDR2 SVGIG (reference sequence). Trimming took 5 bases from V and 2 from J, leaving 17 bases between them. The CDR3 loop spans 15 amino acids. The CDR3 DNA reads TGTGCCTGGGAGGCGGAGACAGATTTCACAGATACGCAGTATTTT. Residues: CAWEAETDFTDTQYF.